One and the same sample provided the 2 T cell receptor beta chains below, sequenced in a study of blood T cell repertoires in COVID-19. Generated by immunoSEQ multiplex PCR, the TCRdb table keeps only in-frame clones and is missing some. The data contain 250,000 to 400,000 clones, 87% of them singletons. Sequencing input: PBMCs or T cells enriched from blood (not recorded which). Receptor source: a woman aged 30 to 39 who had recovered from COVID-19.

The chain employs TRBV19 and TRBJ2-7; TRBD1 matches 8 bases. This CDR3 has 16 amino acids. V gave up 5 bases and J gave up 6 bases; unmatched junction bases: 15. CDR1 is LNHDA and CDR2 is SQIVND in the germline V gene (reference sequence). CDR3 in amino acids: CASSENPGGLGSEQYF. DNA of the CDR3: TGTGCCAGTAGTGAAAATCCAGGGGGCTTGGGGAGCGAGCAGTACTTC. The variable domain in full, completed from reference TRBV19 and TRBJ2-7, reads DGGITQSPKYLFRKEGQNVTLSCEQNLNHDAMYWYRQDPGQGLRLIYYSQIVNDFQKGDIAEGYSVSREKKESFPLTVTSAQKNPTAFYLCASSENPGGLGSEQYFGPGTRLTVT.

In its sample, this clone was seen once. This chain joins TRBV6-5 and TRBJ1-2, with D unclear. The CDR3 runs 12 residues. V lost 8 bases, J lost 9 bases, and 16 bases lay in between. CDR1 is MNHEY and CDR2 is SVGAGI in the germline V gene. The CDR3 region has the DNA TGTGCCAGCGCGCAGGAAGACGTCAGCTACACCTTC. It codes for CASAQEDVSYTF.